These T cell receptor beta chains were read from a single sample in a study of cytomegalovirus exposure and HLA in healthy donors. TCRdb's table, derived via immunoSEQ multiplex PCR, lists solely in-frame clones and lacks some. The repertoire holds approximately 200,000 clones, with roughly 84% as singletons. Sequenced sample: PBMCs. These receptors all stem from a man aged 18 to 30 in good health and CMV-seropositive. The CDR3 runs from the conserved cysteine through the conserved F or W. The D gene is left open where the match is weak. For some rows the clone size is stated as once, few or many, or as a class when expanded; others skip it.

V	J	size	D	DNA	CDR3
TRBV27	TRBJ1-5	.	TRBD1	TGTGCCAGCAGTTGGGACAGGGGTAGCAATCAGCCCCAGCATTTT	CASSWDRGSNQPQHF
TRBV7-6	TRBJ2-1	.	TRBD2	TGTGCCAGCAGCCCCGGGACTAGCTCTGGCGAGCAGTTCTTC	CASSPGTSSGEQFF
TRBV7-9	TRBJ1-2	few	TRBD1	TGTGCCAGCAGCCCGGGACAGGGAGAGTATGGCTACACCTTC	CASSPGQGEYGYTF
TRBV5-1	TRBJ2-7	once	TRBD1	TGCGCCAGCAGCTCGAAAGGGACAGGGGGCAGCGAGCAGTACTTC	CASSSKGTGGSEQYF
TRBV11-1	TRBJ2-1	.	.	TGTGCCAGCAGCTTAGATGTTAGTGGGAGCTCCTACAATGAGCAGTTCTTC	CASSLDVSGSSYNEQFF
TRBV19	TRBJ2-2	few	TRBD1	TGTGCCACCCGTAGGACAGGGGCGAACACCGGGGAGCTGTTTTTT	CATRRTGANTGELFF
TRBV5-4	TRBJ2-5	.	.	TGTGCCAGCAGCCCTGAAGGGAGTTGGGAGACCCAGTACTTC	CASSPEGSWETQYF
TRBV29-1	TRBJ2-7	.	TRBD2	TGCAGCGTTGCACTAGCGGGAGGTACCGAGCAGTACTTC	CSVALAGGTEQYF
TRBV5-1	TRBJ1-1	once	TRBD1	TGCGCCAGCAGCTTGAAGGGGGCGACAGGGCCCACTGAAGCTTTCTTT	CASSLKGATGPTEAFF
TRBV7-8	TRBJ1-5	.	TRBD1	TGTGCCAGCAGCTTCTACAGGGGGCTTTTGTCGCAGCCCCAGCATTTT	CASSFYRGLLSQPQHF
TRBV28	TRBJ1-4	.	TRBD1	TGTGCCAGCAGTTACCGGGACAGGGCTAATGAAAAACTGTTTTTT	CASSYRDRANEKLFF
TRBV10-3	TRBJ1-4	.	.	TGTGCCATCAGTGAGTCAAGGGGAGGGCCTAATGAAAAACTGTTTTTT	CAISESRGGPNEKLFF
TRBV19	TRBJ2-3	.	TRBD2	TGTGCCAGTAGTATAGGGGGTAGCGGGATAGCAGATACGCAGTATTTT	CASSIGGSGIADTQYF
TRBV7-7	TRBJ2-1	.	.	TGTGCCAGCAGCTTGGGGACACAGGTCAATGAGCAGTTCTTC	CASSLGTQVNEQFF
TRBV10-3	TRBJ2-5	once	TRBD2	TGTGCCATCAGTGAAGGTAGCGGGGTTGAGCAGTACTTC	CAISEGSGVEQYF
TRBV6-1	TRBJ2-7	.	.	TGTGCCAGCAGTGAATCTCAGGGGCCCTCTGGATACGAGCAGTACTTC	CASSESQGPSGYEQYF
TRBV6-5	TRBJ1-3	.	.	TGTGCCAGCAGTTACTCGAAGAGGGGGTTAAGGCATTTT	CASSYSKRGLRHF
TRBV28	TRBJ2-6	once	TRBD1	TGTGCCAGCAGTTTACTCTCCAGGGGGTTCAACGTCCTGACTTTC	CASSLLSRGFNVLTF
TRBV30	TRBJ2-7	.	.	TGTGCCTGGAGTGGTGGCGGACTGGGCGAGCAGTACTTC	CAWSGGGLGEQYF
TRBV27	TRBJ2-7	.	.	TGTGCCAGCAGCCCATATCGAGGGGGGACAGACTACGAGCAGTACTTC	CASSPYRGGTDYEQYF
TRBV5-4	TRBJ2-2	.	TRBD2	TGTGCCTTCTTGTGGGAGGGCCACACCGGGGAGCTGTTTTTT	CAFLWEGHTGELFF
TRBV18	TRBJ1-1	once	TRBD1	TGTGCCAGCTCACCAGTCTCCGGGACAGGGAAACCTGAAGCTTTCTTT	CASSPVSGTGKPEAFF
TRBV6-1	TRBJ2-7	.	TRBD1	TGTGCCAGCAGTGATCAGGGGGCTAAGGACGAGCAGTACTTC	CASSDQGAKDEQYF
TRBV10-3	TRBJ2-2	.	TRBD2	TGTGCCATCGTAGCGGGAAACACCGGGGAGCTGTTTTTT	CAIVAGNTGELFF
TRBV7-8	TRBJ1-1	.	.	TGTGCCAGCAGCTTAGTTGGGGGGGGGAACACTGAAGCTTTCTTT	CASSLVGGGNTEAFF
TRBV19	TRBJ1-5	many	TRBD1	TGTGCCAGTAGGGACAGGAACCATCAGCCCCAGCATTTT	CASRDRNHQPQHF
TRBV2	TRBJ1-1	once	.	TGTGCCAGCAGTGAAGGCGTGATGAACACTGAAGCTTTCTTT	CASSEGVMNTEAFF
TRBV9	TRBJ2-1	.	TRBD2	TGTGCCAGCAGCCCGCGGACTAGCAATGAGCAGTTCTTC	CASSPRTSNEQFF